These 12 T cell receptor beta chains were all obtained from the same sample, sequenced in a study of human T cells and chemical hapten exposure. TCRdb fed the RACE reads into MiXCR, producing one record per CDR3 protein. The sample lists about 120,000 distinct CDR3 sequences; 11% were seen once. Time point defined: patch test 3, about 24 weeks after DPC sensitization. This sample's treatment: therapeutic diphenylcyclopropenone sensitization with weekly scalp DPC. The specimen comprised whole blood, sampled in connection with sensitization to the hapten diphenylcyclopropenone (DPC). These receptors all come from a woman aged 45-65 years with alopecia areata. Some clones in this sample may be carry-over from other donors' samples.

This clonotype was detected a few times. This chain links TRBV3-1 with TRBJ1-1; no clear D. Deletions cut 1 base from V and 0 bases from J, with 6 bases between. Germline V gene lookup returns CDR1 LGHDT and CDR2 YNNKEL (reference sequence). The CDR3 contains 14 residues. As DNA, the CDR3 is TGTGCCAGCAGCCAAGTGGGTCTGAACACTGAAGCTTTCTTT. This codes for CASSQVGLNTEAFF.

This clonotype was counted between two and nine times. The chain has TRBV18 and TRBJ2-7; 9 bases are shared with TRBD1. The V gene's germline CDR1 is KGHSH and CDR2 LQKENI. This CDR3 comprises 14 residues. V shed 5 bases, J shed 1 base, and the junction held 3 bases outside the gene matches. The CDR3 region is CASSMDRGSYEQYF. DNA of the CDR3: TGTGCCAGCTCAATGGACAGGGGTTCCTACGAGCAGTACTTC.

This clonotype was detected ten times or more. The V and J genes are TRBV6-5 and TRBJ2-3; D is unresolved. The germline V gene has CDR1 MNHEY and CDR2 SVGAGI. The ends were cut back, 1 base at V and 0 bases at J, with 8 bases in the middle. The CDR3 totals 15 residues. The CDR3 DNA sequence: TGTGCCAGCAGTTACTTAGGCGGAAGCACAGATACGCAGTATTTT. Translation gives CASSYLGGSTDTQYF.

In its sample, this clonotype was seen a few times. J is TRBJ1-5 and V is TRBV20-1, with D tentatively TRBD1 (5 bases). Looked up from germline, CDR1 is DFQATT and CDR2 is SNEGSKA (reference sequence). The CDR3 totals 13 residues. V lost 3 bases to trimming and J lost 2 bases, with 8 bases between them. CDR3 sequence (DNA): TGCAGTGCTAGGGGGGTTGGCAATCAGCCCCAGCATTTT. It yields the protein CSARGVGNQPQHF.

The table lists this clonotype with a few counts. The CDR3 spells CATQGTGGNYGYTF. DNA of the CDR3: TGTGCCACCCAGGGGACAGGGGGCAACTATGGCTACACCTTC. The V and J genes are TRBV12-3 or TRBV12-4 and TRBJ1-2, with TRBD1 identical over 12 bases. V was pared by 10 bases and J by 2 bases, with 5 bases of the junction left unmatched. The CDR3 is made up of 14 amino acids.

The chain recombines TRBV6-2 or TRBV6-3 with TRBJ2-1; TRBD2 agrees at 8 bases. The CDR3 is made up of 15 amino acids. V was pared by 6 bases and J by 8 bases, with 12 bases of the junction left unmatched. Germline V gene sequence: CDR1 MNHEY, CDR2 SVGEGT. CDR3 nucleotides: TGTGCCAGCAGCGGATTCACTAGCGGTGGCGATGAGCAGTTCTTC. It encodes CASSGFTSGGDEQFF.

This clonotype was detected ten times or more. The V call is TRBV20-1, the J call TRBJ2-3, with TRBD2 matching over 13 bases. The CDR3 runs to 13 residues. The germline V gene encodes CDR1 DFQATT and CDR2 SNEGSKA (reference sequence). CDR3 amino acids: CSGGTSGKYTQYF. The CDR3 nucleotides read TGCAGCGGGGGGACTAGCGGGAAATATACGCAGTATTTT.

The V call is TRBV11-2, the J call TRBJ2-3; tentatively, D is TRBD1 (8 bases). The V end lost 11 bases, the J end lost 6 bases, and 18 bases lay between the germline ends. The CDR3 has 13 amino acids. In germline, CDR1 is SGHAT, CDR2 FQNNGV. The chain's CDR3 is CAGKTGEGDTQYF. The CDR3 nucleotides read TGTGCCGGGAAGACAGGGGAGGGGGATACGCAGTATTTT.

In its sample, this clonotype was seen many times. CDR3 sequence: CASSYNAGPSGEQYF. The CDR3 coding sequence is TGTGCCAGCAGTTACAATGCAGGCCCATCGGGGGAGCAGTACTTC. The J gene is TRBJ2-7, the V gene TRBV6-2 or TRBV6-3; perhaps TRBD2 as D (5 bases). This CDR3 has 15 amino acids. From germline, CDR1 is MNHEY and CDR2 SVGEGT. The germline V and J ends were trimmed by 2 bases and 7 bases, with 18 bases remaining between them.

J is TRBJ1-5 and V is TRBV5-4; 8 bases fit TRBD1. Per the germline V gene, CDR1 is SGHNT and CDR2 is YYREEE (reference sequence). The CDR3 sequence is 14 residues long. J lost 2 bases, V lost 5 bases, and 3 bases had no gene match. CDR3 protein: CASSSDRGNQPQHF. CDR3 nucleotides: TGTGCCAGCAGTTCGGACAGGGGCAATCAGCCCCAGCATTTT.

This clonotype was counted ten times or more. The rearrangement links TRBV25-1 to TRBJ2-3, with D possibly being TRBD2 (5 bases). Trimming took off 2 bases at V and 4 bases at J, with 7 bases between the two ends. The CDR3 length is 13 residues. In germline, CDR1 is MGHDK, CDR2 SYGVNS. CDR3 residues: CASSEKLADTQYF. The CDR3, as DNA: TGTGCCAGCAGTGAAAAACTAGCAGATACGCAGTATTTT.

There are a few counts of this clonotype. The V and J genes are TRBV7-9 and TRBJ2-2, with D unresolved. Germline loops: CDR1 SEHNR, CDR2 FQNEAQ (reference sequence). V was shortened by 7 bases and J by 1 base, with 13 bases between the two germline ends. The CDR3 length is 15 residues. This CDR3 is CASIAPEENTGELFF. The CDR3 nucleotides are TGTGCCAGCATAGCCCCGGAAGAGAACACCGGGGAGCTGTTTTTT.